These 2 T cell receptor beta chains share one sample of origin, sequenced in a study of identical twins. TCRdb used MiXCR to reprocess the 5' RACE reads, holding one entry per CDR3 protein. This repertoire shows 450,000 or so distinct CDR3 sequences, 14% found once; its top ten account for about 0.97%. In addition, the sample was reused for a study of yellow fever vaccine responses in identical twins.

What was sequenced was CD4+ T cells sorted from blood. The source of these receptors is a woman aged 18-29 years in good health.

The chain is built from TRBV7-2 and TRBJ2-7; D tentatively reads TRBD1 or TRBD2 (5 bases each). Trimming removed 5 bases at V and 0 bases at J, with 14 bases between. This CDR3 has 15 amino acids. Germline CDR1 and CDR2: SGHTA and FQGNSA. The CDR3: CASSDPGRSSYEQYF. In DNA form, the CDR3 reads TGTGCCAGCAGCGACCCGGGACGTTCCTCCTACGAGCAGTACTTC.

This clonotype has ten or more counts. J is TRBJ2-3 and V is TRBV7-2; 8 bases are shared with TRBD2. Germline CDR1 reads SGHTA; CDR2 reads FQGNSA. The CDR3 has 15 amino acids. The V gene end was trimmed by 7 bases and the J gene end by 2 bases; junction bases not matched to a gene: 8. The CDR3 DNA follows: TGTGCCAGCAAGGTTGGCGGGGGGCCCACAGATACGCAGTATTTT. Residues: CASKVGGGPTDTQYF.